This T cell receptor beta chain was sequenced during a study of OX40 agonist ivuxolimab in advanced cancers. TCRdb's table, derived via immunoSEQ multiplex PCR, lists solely in-frame clones and lacks some. This table holds just over 40,000 clones, 88% found once. Germline V CDR1 and CDR2: SQVTM, ANQGSEA. The CDR3 sequence is 13 residues long. V gave up 1 base and J gave up 8 bases; unmatched junction bases: 5. V usage is TRBV29-1 and J usage is TRBJ1-2; 9 bases line up with TRBD1. The origin of this receptor is an adult with an advanced solid tumor such as melanoma, head and neck, liver or kidney cancer. The material was CD4+ or CD8+ T cells sorted from blood, obtained in a trial of the OX40 agonist ivuxolimab. The CDR3 coding sequence is TGCAGCGTTGAAGGGGGACAGGGATACGGCTACACCTTC. Its protein product is CSVEGGQGYGYTF.